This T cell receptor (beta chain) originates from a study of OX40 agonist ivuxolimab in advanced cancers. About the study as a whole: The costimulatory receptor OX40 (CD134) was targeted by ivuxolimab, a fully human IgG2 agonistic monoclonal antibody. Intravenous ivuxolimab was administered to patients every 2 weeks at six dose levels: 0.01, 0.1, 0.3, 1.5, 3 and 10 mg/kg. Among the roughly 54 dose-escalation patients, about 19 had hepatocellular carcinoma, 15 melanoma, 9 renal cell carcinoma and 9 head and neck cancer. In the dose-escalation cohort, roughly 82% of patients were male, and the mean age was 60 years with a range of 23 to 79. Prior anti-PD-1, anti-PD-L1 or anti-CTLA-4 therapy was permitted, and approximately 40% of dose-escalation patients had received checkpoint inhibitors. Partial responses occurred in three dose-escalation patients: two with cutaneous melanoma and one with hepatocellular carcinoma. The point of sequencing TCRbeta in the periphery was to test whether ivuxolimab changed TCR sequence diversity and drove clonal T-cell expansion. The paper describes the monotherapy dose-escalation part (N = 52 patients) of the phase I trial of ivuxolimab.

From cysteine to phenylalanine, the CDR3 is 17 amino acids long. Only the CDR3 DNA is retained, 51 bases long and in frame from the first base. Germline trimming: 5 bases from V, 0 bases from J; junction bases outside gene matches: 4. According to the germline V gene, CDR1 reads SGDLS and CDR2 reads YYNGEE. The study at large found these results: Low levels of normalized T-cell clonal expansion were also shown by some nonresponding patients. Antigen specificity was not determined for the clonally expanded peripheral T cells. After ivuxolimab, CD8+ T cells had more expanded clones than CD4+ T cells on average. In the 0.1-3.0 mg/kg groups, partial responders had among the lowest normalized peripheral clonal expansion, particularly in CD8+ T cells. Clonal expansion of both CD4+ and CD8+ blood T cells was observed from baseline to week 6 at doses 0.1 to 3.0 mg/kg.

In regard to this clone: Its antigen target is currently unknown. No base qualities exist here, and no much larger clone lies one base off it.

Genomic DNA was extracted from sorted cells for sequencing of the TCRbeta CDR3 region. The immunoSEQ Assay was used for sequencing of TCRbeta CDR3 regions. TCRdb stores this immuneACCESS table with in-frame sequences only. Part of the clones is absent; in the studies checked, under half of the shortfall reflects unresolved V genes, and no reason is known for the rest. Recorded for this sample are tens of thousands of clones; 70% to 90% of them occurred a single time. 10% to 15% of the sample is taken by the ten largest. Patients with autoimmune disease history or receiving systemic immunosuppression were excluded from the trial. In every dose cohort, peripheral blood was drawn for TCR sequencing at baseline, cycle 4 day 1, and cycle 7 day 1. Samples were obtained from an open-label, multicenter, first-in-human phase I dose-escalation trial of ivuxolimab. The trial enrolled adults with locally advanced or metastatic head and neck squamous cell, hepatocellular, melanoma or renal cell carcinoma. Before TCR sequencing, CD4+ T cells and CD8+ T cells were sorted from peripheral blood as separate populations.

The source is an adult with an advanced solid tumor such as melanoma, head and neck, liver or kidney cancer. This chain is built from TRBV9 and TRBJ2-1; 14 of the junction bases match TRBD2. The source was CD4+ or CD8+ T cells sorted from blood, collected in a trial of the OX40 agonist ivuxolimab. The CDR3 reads CASSGLAGGSSYNEQFF. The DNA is TGTGCCAGCAGTGGACTAGCGGGGGGCAGCTCCTACAATGAGCAGTTCTTC.